Given below is one TCR beta chain in context. What this receptor recognizes is not known. Per-base quality was not reported, and no clone a single base away is much larger than it. These data come from a study of T cell responses to AZD1222 COVID-19 vaccine (dated by TCRdb to about 2021). General notes on the study: AZD1222 recipients whose second dose came at about 4 weeks and those whose second dose came at about 12 weeks were combined into one group, since spike-specific TCR depth and breadth did not differ between the two schedules. Trial participants were enrolled into age subgroups of 18-55, 56-69 and 70-plus years, which contained around 150, 28 and 57 TCR-sequenced participants, respectively. A total of more than 230 trial participants underwent TCR sequencing, of whom roughly 210 had received two doses of AZD1222 and around 26 had received two doses of the MenACWY control vaccine.

The paper's findings and limits, for the study overall: A significant rise in spike-specific TCR breadth and depth was observed after two AZD1222 doses relative to day 0 and relative to MenACWY recipients. Conclusions about previously exposed vaccinees are limited because only five or six AZD1222 recipients were SARS-CoV-2 seropositive at baseline. The 56-69-year group was small, and its depth increase did not reach significance, likely because of low power. No day 14 peak-response samples were available, so repertoires were characterized only after the peak T cell response. Epitopes outside the regions mutated in the B.1.351 and B.1.1.7 variants were reportedly recognized by nearly half of the unique spike-specific TCRs. Participants were mostly white British, with more females than males. The authors suggested clonal diversity may have been underestimated. Vaccine-associated CD4 TCRs spanned the whole spike protein, with dominant responses in regions 160-218 and 743-854.

The CDR3 regions of human TCRbeta chains were analyzed by immunosequencing. Processing in the source paper ran as follows. TCRs in the repertoires were compared against a reference library of SARS-CoV-2-specific TCRs that had been generated with the MIRA antigen-specificity platform. Breadth was defined as the fraction of unique TCRs that were SARS-CoV-2-associated. Depth was defined as the fraction of total T cells that were SARS-CoV-2-associated. Using the MIRA data, every spike-specific TCR was mapped to the spike region that the TCR reacted to and assigned to either a CD4 or a CD8 class. Log10-transformed breadth and depth values were compared by one-way ANOVA with Sidak's multiple comparisons tests. Here the immuneACCESS table is served through TCRdb, limited to in-frame sequences with V and J called. Missing clones are a known gap in these copies; in checked studies unresolved V genes cover under half, and the rest lacks a known reason. D and trimming come from the DNA, and the V and J calls and clone size come from that table. Counted in this sample were under 200,000 clones; approximately 91% of them appeared once. The ten largest clonotypes hold roughly 0.98% of the sample.

Germline trimming amounts to 4 bases on V and 7 bases on J, with 10 as the count of junction bases outside the gene matches. CDR1 and CDR2 are drawn from the germline V gene: SGHRS, YFSETQ. From the cysteine through the phenylalanine, the CDR3 covers 15 amino acids. CDR3 DNA is the only sequence kept; it has 45 bases, read in frame from the first base. The time point label here, explained by the study, means: baseline before first vaccination. The vaccinee samples were drawn from two UK trials, COV001 and COV002, one of which was a single-blind randomized controlled phase 2/3 trial testing AZD1222 (ChAdOx1 nCoV-19) in healthy adults. For TCRbeta chain sequencing, PBMC samples from trial participants were taken at day 0 and at day 28 after the second dose.

Recombination linked TRBV5-1 to TRBJ1-2, and 10 junctional nucleotides match TRBD1. This specimen consisted of peripheral blood, obtained on day 0 of AZD1222 vaccination. This TCR was sampled from an adult in good health. The CDR3 corresponds to CASSEPGQGVGGYTF. DNA sequence: TGCGCCAGCAGCGAACCTGGACAGGGGGTGGGTGGCTACACCTTC.